This is a list of T cell receptor beta chains from one sample in a study of blood T cell repertoires in COVID-19. TCRdb's copy holds only in-frame clones and misses some; the assay was immunoSEQ multiplex PCR. Among about 140,000 clones listed, roughly 80% were seen once. The sequenced sample was peripheral blood. Every receptor here comes from a woman in her 50s with active or convalescent COVID-19. The CDR3 runs from the conserved cysteine through the conserved F or W. The order of the fields is clone size, D gene, V gene, J gene, CDR3 protein, CDR3 DNA. D genes are given only for firm matches. Where a row states a size, it is once, few, many or the class of an expanded clone; other rows omit it.

.,.,TRBV7-3,TRBJ1-1,CASSLSEGTEAFF,TGTGCCAGCAGCTTAAGCGAGGGCACTGAAGCTTTCTTT
many,.,TRBV2,TRBJ2-7,CASRQGVTYEQYF,TGTGCCAGCAGACAGGGAGTAACCTACGAGCAGTACTTC
.,.,TRBV3-1/TRBV3-2,TRBJ1-2,CASSPPGSVGYGYTF,TGTGCCAGCAGCCCACCAGGATCCGTGGGCTATGGCTACACCTTC
few,.,TRBV6-4,TRBJ1-5,CASSPTENQPQHF,TGTGCCAGCAGCCCCACAGAAAATCAGCCCCAGCATTTT
.,TRBD1,TRBV18,TRBJ2-7,CASSPYPGTADSYEQYF,TGTGCCAGCTCACCATACCCCGGGACAGCGGACTCCTACGAGCAGTACTTC
.,.,TRBV27,TRBJ1-1,CASRANAIMNTEAFF,TGTGCCAGCAGAGCGAATGCAATCATGAACACTGAAGCTTTCTTT
.,TRBD1,TRBV19,TRBJ1-4,CASSPTRTGSEKLFF,TGTGCCAGTAGCCCTACCAGGACAGGATCTGAAAAACTGTTTTTT
.,.,TRBV6-2/TRBV6-3,TRBJ2-7,CASSSLPNSYEQYF,TGTGCCAGCAGTTCCCTCCCCAACAGCTACGAGCAGTACTTC
.,.,TRBV6-1,TRBJ2-3,CASSEGWRGPGVPDTQYF,TGTGCCAGCAGTGAAGGTTGGCGGGGTCCCGGGGTCCCAGATACGCAGTATTTT
.,.,TRBV5-5,TRBJ2-7,CASSSFSGPNYEQYF,TGTGCCAGCAGCTCTTTTAGTGGGCCGAACTACGAGCAGTACTTC
.,.,TRBV7-3,TRBJ2-2,CASSPRAAGELFF,TGTGCCAGCAGCCCCAGGGCGGCCGGGGAGCTGTTTTTT
few,TRBD1,TRBV15,TRBJ1-2,CATSSFRGQANYGYTF,TGTGCCACCAGCAGCTTTCGGGGACAGGCTAACTATGGCTACACCTTC
.,TRBD2,TRBV7-2,TRBJ2-3,CASSPTSGRSDTQYF,TGTGCCAGCAGCCCCACTAGCGGGAGGTCAGATACGCAGTATTTT
once,.,TRBV19,TRBJ1-5,CASSQSNQPQHF,TGTGCCAGTAGTCAGAGCAATCAGCCCCAGCATTTT
.,TRBD1,TRBV7-9,TRBJ1-2,CASSRQGTNGYTF,TGTGCCAGCAGCCGACAGGGGACTAATGGCTACACCTTC
few,TRBD1,TRBV2,TRBJ1-1,CASSEAPYLRQGRFTEAFF,TGTGCCAGCAGTGAAGCTCCCTATCTTAGACAGGGGAGATTCACTGAAGCTTTCTTT
once,.,TRBV19,TRBJ1-5,CASSDSVGQPQHF,TGTGCCAGTAGCGACAGCGTGGGTCAGCCCCAGCATTTT
few,.,TRBV6-1,TRBJ2-3,CASSEAGPPDTQYF,TGTGCCAGCAGTGAAGCGGGCCCCCCAGATACGCAGTATTTT
.,TRBD2,TRBV5-1,TRBJ2-3,CASRFGLAGADTQYF,TGCGCCAGCAGATTCGGACTAGCGGGGGCAGATACGCAGTATTTT
.,.,TRBV5-1,TRBJ2-3,CASSLDGRTDTQYF,TGCGCCAGCAGCTTGGATGGGAGAACAGATACGCAGTATTTT
.,TRBD1,TRBV6-2/TRBV6-3,TRBJ2-5,CASSYGGTGQETQYF,TGTGCCAGCAGTTACGGTGGGACAGGCCAAGAGACCCAGTACTTC
.,TRBD2,TRBV6-5,TRBJ2-1,CASSSSSGGNEQFF,TGTGCCAGCAGTTCCTCTAGCGGGGGTAATGAGCAGTTCTTC
few,.,TRBV6-4,TRBJ2-5,CASSDSEGNQETQYF,TGTGCCAGCAGTGACTCGGAGGGGAACCAAGAGACCCAGTACTTC
.,TRBD1,TRBV5-1,TRBJ1-2,CASSVGTGGAVYGYTF,TGCGCCAGCAGCGTAGGTACAGGGGGCGCGGTCTATGGCTACACCTTC
.,TRBD1,TRBV6-6,TRBJ1-2,CASRRNEGAVGGYTF,TGTGCCAGCAGACGAAACGAGGGGGCGGTTGGTGGCTACACCTTC
.,TRBD2,TRBV6-2/TRBV6-3,TRBJ2-3,CASSYSASGVVDTQYF,TGTGCCAGCAGTTACTCCGCTAGCGGGGTCGTGGATACGCAGTATTTT
few,.,TRBV4-3,TRBJ2-2,CASLPGLNTGELFF,TGCGCCAGCCTCCCGGGACTGAACACCGGGGAGCTGTTTTTT
.,TRBD2,TRBV9,TRBJ2-5,CASSVVGGSGETQYF,TGTGCCAGCAGCGTAGTTGGCGGGAGTGGGGAGACCCAGTACTTC
.,TRBD2,TRBV29-1,TRBJ2-1,CSVEAGGYEQFF,TGCAGCGTTGAAGCCGGGGGGTATGAGCAGTTCTTC
.,.,TRBV27,TRBJ2-1,CASSLWGRNEQFF,TGTGCCAGCAGTTTATGGGGGCGGAATGAGCAGTTCTTC
.,.,TRBV7-6,TRBJ2-1,CASSLRQSGEQFF,TGTGCCAGCAGCTTAAGACAGTCAGGTGAGCAGTTCTTC
.,TRBD1,TRBV10-3,TRBJ1-1,CAISESQGGATEAFF,TGTGCCATCAGTGAGTCCCAGGGGGGAGCCACTGAAGCTTTCTTT
.,.,TRBV7-2,TRBJ1-2,CASSPETANYGYTF,TGTGCCAGCAGCCCCGAGACAGCTAACTATGGCTACACCTTC
.,.,TRBV29-1,TRBJ1-2,CSVEDLQGTYGYTF,TGCAGCGTTGAAGACTTACAGGGTACCTATGGCTACACCTTC
.,TRBD1,TRBV2,TRBJ2-1,CASSSDRGTSYNEQFF,TGTGCCAGCAGCTCGGACAGGGGAACCTCCTACAATGAGCAGTTCTTC
many,TRBD2,TRBV19,TRBJ2-3,CASSIGRTSGVPDTQYF,TGTGCCAGTAGTATCGGTCGGACTAGCGGGGTCCCGGATACGCAGTATTTT
.,TRBD1,TRBV5-1,TRBJ2-7,CASSLGQGAISSYEQYF,TGCGCCAGCAGCTTGGGGCAGGGGGCTATCAGCTCCTACGAGCAGTACTTC
.,TRBD2,TRBV7-2,TRBJ2-3,CASSLNPTTSGGGDTQYF,TGTGCCAGCAGCCTAAACCCTACGACGAGCGGGGGGGGAGATACGCAGTATTTT
.,TRBD2,TRBV9,TRBJ2-1,CASSVAPLAGGQGNEQFF,TGTGCCAGCAGCGTAGCCCCATTGGCGGGGGGGCAGGGCAATGAGCAGTTCTTC
.,.,TRBV7-3,TRBJ2-7,CASSSTGTGEQYF,TGTGCCAGCAGCTCGACCGGAACGGGGGAGCAGTACTTC
.,.,TRBV19,TRBJ1-3,CASSIAGGNTIYF,TGTGCCAGTAGTATTGCGGGGGGAAACACCATATATTTT
.,TRBD1,TRBV7-2,TRBJ1-5,CASSQGQGALQPQHF,TGTGCCAGCAGCCAGGGACAGGGGGCCCTTCAGCCCCAGCATTTT
.,TRBD2,TRBV29-1,TRBJ2-1,CSVETSGRGYNEQFF,TGCAGCGTTGAAACTAGCGGGAGGGGCTACAATGAGCAGTTCTTC
.,.,TRBV4-2,TRBJ2-3,CASSRGGEEPTQYF,TGTGCCAGCAGCCGAGGGGGAGAGGAACCTACGCAGTATTTT
.,TRBD2,TRBV19,TRBJ2-3,CASSLGLARVTDTQYF,TGTGCCAGTAGTCTCGGACTAGCGAGAGTCACAGATACGCAGTATTTT
.,.,TRBV6-2/TRBV6-3,TRBJ1-1,CASSSWAGKTMNTEAFF,TGTGCCAGCAGTAGTTGGGCAGGGAAGACCATGAACACTGAAGCTTTCTTT
.,.,TRBV19,TRBJ2-5,CASSTIGETQYF,TGTGCCAGTAGTACGATCGGGGAGACCCAGTACTTC
.,.,TRBV2,TRBJ1-6,CASSEAGTASPLHF,TGTGCCAGCAGTGAGGCAGGGACTGCTTCACCCCTCCACTTT
.,.,TRBV7-3,TRBJ2-7,CASSLGTSSPEQYF,TGTGCCAGCAGCTTGGGGACATCCTCTCCCGAGCAGTACTTC
once,.,TRBV2,TRBJ1-6,CASSYHSSSYNSPLHF,TGTGCCAGCAGTTATCACTCGAGCTCCTATAATTCACCCCTCCACTTT
.,TRBD2,TRBV11-3,TRBJ2-2,CASSLVAGGTTGELFF,TGTGCCAGCAGCTTAGTAGCGGGGGGAACTACCGGGGAGCTGTTTTTT
.,.,TRBV28,TRBJ1-4,CASRRGEINEKLFF,TGTGCCAGCAGACGGGGGGAAATTAATGAAAAACTGTTTTTT
.,.,TRBV2,TRBJ1-4,CASSDSGITTNEKLFF,TGTGCCAGCAGTGATTCAGGGATTACAACTAATGAAAAACTGTTTTTT